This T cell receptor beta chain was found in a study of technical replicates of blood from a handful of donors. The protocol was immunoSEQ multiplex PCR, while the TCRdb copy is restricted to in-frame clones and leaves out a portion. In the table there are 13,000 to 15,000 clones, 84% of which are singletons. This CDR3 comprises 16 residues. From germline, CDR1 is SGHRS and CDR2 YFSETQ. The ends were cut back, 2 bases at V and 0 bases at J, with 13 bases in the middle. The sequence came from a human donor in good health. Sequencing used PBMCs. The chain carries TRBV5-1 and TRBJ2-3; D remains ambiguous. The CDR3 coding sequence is TGCGCCAGCAGCTTCGGAATCAGGCTTAGCACAGATACGCAGTATTTT. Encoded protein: CASSFGIRLSTDTQYF.